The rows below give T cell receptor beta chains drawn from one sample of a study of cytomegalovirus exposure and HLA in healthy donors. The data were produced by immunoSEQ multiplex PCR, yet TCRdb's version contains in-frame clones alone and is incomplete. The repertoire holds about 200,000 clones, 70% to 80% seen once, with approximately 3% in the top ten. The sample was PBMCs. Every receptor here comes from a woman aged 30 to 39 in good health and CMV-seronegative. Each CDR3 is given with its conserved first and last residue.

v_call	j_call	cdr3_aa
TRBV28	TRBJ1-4	CASCSSGTGGEKLFF
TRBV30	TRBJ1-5	CAWSGEGQGITHQPQHF
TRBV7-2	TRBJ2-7	CASRPQGDWTYEQYF
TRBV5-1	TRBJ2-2	CASSLSGSGTGELFF
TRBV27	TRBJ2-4	CASSLLDTKNIQYF
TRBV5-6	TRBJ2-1	CASFRGPKHNEQFF
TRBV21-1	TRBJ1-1	CASSENQVNTEAFF
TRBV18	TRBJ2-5	CASSPSLGTGGQETQYF
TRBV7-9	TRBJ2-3	CASSLAVTDTQYF
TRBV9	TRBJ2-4	CASSPTGGQGFYAKNIQYF
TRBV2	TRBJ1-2	CARISSQAGAKGYTF
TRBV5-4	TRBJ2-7	CASSQDRVWEQYF
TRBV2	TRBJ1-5	CASSEVEGQPQHF
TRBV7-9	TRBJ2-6	CASSLARQSGAGANVLTF
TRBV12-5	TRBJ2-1	CASATEHEQFF
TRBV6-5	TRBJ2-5	CASRTASEETQYF
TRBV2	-	CASMSRLRVYEQYF
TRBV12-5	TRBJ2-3	CASGLDRGRKARADTQYF
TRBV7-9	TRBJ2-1	CASSFGGMYNEQFF
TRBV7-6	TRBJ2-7	CASSLGTRYEQYF
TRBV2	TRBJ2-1	CASSRRGQAGDEQFF
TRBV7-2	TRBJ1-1	CASSLAWGAEAFF
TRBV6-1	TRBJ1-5	CASSAGTGGFRNQPQHF
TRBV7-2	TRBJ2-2	CASRRRGGDTGELFF
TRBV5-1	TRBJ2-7	CASSLGRGSYEQYF
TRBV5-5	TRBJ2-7	CASSQESGTGGYEQYF
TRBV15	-	CATSRDREWAESYEQYF
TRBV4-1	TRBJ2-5	CASSQVVRETQYF
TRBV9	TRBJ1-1	CASTRDTGREAFF
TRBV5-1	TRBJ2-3	CASSLEAGGADTQYF
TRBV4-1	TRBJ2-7	CASSQDWWGLAGVGVHEQYF
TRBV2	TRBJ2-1	CASSTISGTGTYNEQFF
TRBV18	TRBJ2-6	CASSQHHSGANVLTF
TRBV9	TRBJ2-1	CASSVTSGNEQFF
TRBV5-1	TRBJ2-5	CASSLGDRAGETQYF
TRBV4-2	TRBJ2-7	CASSHQSTGSSYEQYF
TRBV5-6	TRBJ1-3	CASSSLGTGSGNTIYF
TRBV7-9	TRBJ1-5	CASSLSSRGQAGNQPQHF
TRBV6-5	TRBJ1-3	CASLGASGNTIYF
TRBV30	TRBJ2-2	CAYQSGTEELFF
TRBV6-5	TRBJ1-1	CASSYSPGMDTEAFF
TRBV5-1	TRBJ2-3	CASSLGLAGGEDTQYF
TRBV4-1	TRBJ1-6	CASSQSSSYNSPLHF
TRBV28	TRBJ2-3	CASSLPGQTDTQYF
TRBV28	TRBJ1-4	CASSLLGGVRGKLFF
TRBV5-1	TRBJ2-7	CASSLGAGEDAEQYF
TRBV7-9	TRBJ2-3	CASSSSRRGSTDTQYF
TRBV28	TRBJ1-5	CASSARGGRNNQPQHF
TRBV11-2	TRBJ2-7	CASSLVRFASSYEQYF
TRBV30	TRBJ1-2	CAWSVAGGGYTF